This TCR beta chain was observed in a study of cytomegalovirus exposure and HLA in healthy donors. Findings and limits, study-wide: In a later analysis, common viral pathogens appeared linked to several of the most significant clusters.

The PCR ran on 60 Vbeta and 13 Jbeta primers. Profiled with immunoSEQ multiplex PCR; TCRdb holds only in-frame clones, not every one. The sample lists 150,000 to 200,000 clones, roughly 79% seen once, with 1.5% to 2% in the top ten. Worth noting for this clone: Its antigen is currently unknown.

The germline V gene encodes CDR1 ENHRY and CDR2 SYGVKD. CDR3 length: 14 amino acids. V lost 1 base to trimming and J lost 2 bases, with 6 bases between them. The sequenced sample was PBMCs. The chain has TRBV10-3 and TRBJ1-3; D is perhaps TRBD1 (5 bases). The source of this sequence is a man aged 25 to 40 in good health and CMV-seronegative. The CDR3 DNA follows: TGTGCCATCAGTGAGTGGGGGGCTGGAAACACCATATATTTT. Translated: CAISEWGAGNTIYF.